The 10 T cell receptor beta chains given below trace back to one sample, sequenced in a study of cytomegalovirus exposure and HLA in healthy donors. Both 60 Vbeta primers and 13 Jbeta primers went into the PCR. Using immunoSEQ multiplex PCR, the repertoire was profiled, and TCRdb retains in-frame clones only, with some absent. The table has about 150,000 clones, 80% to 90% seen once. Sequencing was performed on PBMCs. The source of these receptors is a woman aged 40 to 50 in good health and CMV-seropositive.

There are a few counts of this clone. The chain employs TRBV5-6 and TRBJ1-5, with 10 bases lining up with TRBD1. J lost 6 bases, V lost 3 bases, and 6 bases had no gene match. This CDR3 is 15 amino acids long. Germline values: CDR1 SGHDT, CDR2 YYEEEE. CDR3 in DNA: TGTGCCAGCAGCTGGGGGACAGGGGAAAGTCAGCCCCAGCATTTT. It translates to CASSWGTGESQPQHF.

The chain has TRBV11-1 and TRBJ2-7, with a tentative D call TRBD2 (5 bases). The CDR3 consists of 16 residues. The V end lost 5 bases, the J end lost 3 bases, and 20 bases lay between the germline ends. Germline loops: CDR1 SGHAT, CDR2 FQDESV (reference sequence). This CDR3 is CASSPKVEGAGYEQYF. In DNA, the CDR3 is TGTGCCAGCAGCCCAAAGGTTGAGGGAGCCGGCTACGAGCAGTACTTC.

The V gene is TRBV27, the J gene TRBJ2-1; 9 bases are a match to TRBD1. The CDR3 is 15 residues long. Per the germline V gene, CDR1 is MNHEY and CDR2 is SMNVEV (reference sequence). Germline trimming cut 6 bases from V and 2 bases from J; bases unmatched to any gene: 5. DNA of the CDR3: TGTGCCAGCAGCTTCGGGACAGGGACCTACAATGAGCAGTTCTTC. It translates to CASSFGTGTYNEQFF.

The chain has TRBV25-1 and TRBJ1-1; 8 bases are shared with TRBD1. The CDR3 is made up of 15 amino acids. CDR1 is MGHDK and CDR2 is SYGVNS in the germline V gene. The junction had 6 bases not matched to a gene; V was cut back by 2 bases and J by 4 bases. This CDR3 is CASSEGQGRGTEAFF. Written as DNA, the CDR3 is TGTGCCAGCAGTGAAGGACAGGGAAGAGGCACTGAAGCTTTCTTT.

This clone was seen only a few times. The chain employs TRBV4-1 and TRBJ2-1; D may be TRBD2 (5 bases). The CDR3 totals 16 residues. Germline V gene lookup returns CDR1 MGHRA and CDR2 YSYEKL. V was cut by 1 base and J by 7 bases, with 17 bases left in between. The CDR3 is CASSQALAIPRNEQFF. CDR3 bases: TGCGCCAGCAGCCAAGCCCTAGCCATTCCACGGAATGAGCAGTTCTTC.

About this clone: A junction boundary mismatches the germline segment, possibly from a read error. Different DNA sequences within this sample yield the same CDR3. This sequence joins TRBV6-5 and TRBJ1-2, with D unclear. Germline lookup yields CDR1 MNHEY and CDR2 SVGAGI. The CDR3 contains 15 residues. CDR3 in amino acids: CASSYSPDSGGGYTF. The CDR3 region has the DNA TGTGCCAGCAGCTACTCCCCCGACTCCGGCGGGGGCTACACCTTC.

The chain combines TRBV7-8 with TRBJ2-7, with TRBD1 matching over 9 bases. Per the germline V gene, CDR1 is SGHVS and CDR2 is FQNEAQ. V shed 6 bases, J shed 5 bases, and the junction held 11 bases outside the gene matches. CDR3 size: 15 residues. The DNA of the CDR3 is TGTGCCAGCAGTATCTCCGGGACAGGGTGGGACGAGCAGTACTTC. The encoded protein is CASSISGTGWDEQYF.

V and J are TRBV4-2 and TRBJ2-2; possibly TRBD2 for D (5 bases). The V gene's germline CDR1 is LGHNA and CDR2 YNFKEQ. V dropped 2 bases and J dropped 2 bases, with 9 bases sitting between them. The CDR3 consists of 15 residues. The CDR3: CASSQIAINTGELFF. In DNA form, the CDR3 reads TGTGCCAGCAGCCAAATAGCGATTAACACCGGGGAGCTGTTTTTT.

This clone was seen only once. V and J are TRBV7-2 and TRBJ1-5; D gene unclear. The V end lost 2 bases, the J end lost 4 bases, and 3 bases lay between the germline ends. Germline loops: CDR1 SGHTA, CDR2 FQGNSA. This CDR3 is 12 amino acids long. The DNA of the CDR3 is TGTGCCAGCAGCTTATCTAATCAGCCCCAGCATTTT. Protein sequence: CASSLSNQPQHF.

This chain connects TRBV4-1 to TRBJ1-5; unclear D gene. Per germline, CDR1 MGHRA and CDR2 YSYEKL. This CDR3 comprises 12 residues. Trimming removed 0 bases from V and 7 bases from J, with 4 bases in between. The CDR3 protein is CASSQDTQPQHF. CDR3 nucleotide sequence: TGCGCCAGCAGCCAAGATACACAGCCCCAGCATTTT.